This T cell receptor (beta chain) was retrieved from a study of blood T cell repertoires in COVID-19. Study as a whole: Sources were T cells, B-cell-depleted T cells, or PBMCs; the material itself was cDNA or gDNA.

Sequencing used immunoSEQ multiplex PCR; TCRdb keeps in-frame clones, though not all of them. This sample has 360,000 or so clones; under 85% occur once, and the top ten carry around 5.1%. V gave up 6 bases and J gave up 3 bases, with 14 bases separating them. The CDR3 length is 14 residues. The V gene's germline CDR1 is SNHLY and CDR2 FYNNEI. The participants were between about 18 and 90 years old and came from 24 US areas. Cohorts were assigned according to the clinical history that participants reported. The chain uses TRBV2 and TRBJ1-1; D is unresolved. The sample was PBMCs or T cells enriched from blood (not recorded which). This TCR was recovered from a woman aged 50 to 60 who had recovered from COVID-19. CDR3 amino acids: CASRAPGGYTEAFF. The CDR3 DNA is TGTGCCAGCAGGGCCCCGGGAGGCTACACTGAAGCTTTCTTT.